A selection of T cell receptor beta chains follows, all from one sample in a study of tumour-infiltrating T cells in Burkitt lymphoma. TCRdb's table, derived via immunoSEQ multiplex PCR, lists solely in-frame clones and lacks some. The data show tens of thousands of clones, roughly 31% seen once. Sequenced sample: tumor tissue. These receptor sequences come from a human donor with Burkitt lymphoma. Both conserved end residues are trimmed from each CDR3. A D gene is named only where the DNA matches it firmly.

v_call,j_call,d_call,cdr3_aa
TRBV25-1,TRBJ2-4,NA,ASRGGATIGNIQY
TRBV19,TRBJ2-1,NA,ASSSQLYNEQF
TRBV18,TRBJ1-2,NA,ASSPAEYDGYT
TRBV5-5,TRBJ2-7,NA,ASSLAPTGRYEQY
TRBV7-9,TRBJ1-2,NA,ASSADQGGYT
TRBV5-4,TRBJ2-3,TRBD2,ATQGLAGVTDTQY
TRBV5-1,TRBJ2-3,NA,ASSSPDSTDTQY
TRBV7-2,TRBJ1-1,NA,ASSFVTEAF
TRBV4-1,TRBJ1-6,NA,ASSQPTVDSPLH
TRBV10-3,TRBJ1-4,NA,AISPFGQRNEKLF
TRBV4-2,TRBJ1-3,NA,ASSQGSGAGNTIY
TRBV6-5,TRBJ1-4,NA,ASQQEINEKLF
TRBV19,TRBJ1-4,TRBD1,ASRYRDRRNEKLF
TRBV4-3,TRBJ1-1,NA,ASSQRIGGGTEAF
TRBV5-1,TRBJ2-2,NA,ASSLGPTGELF
TRBV5-6,TRBJ2-7,NA,ASSRPDLDEQY
TRBV29-1,TRBJ2-5,TRBD2,SVEWGGFKTQY
TRBV9,TRBJ2-3,NA,ASSPPTDTQY
TRBV5-6,TRBJ2-5,NA,ASSLRGGAGETQY
TRBV29-1,TRBJ2-3,NA,SVGRQVGTDTQY
TRBV27,TRBJ2-3,NA,ASSLTPLWVTQY
TRBV6-5,TRBJ2-4,TRBD1,ASSGTGNIQY
TRBV5-1,TRBJ1-1,NA,ASSLSPRHEAF
TRBV2,TRBJ2-2,NA,ASSEVVTGELF
TRBV14,TRBJ2-5,NA,ASSQVGRGVWTKETQY
TRBV2,TRBJ2-5,TRBD2,ASTKGLAGANQETQY
TRBV5-4,TRBJ2-2,NA,ASTLAGQGLVGELF
TRBV6-5,TRBJ1-3,NA,ASSYRTDSGNTIY
TRBV7-2,TRBJ2-7,NA,ASSLATGSEQY
TRBV5-1,TRBJ2-3,NA,ASSFQEPTDTQY
TRBV12-5,TRBJ1-2,NA,ASGLDSGEYYGYT
TRBV7-9,TRBJ1-1,NA,ASSPNRLEAF
TRBV7-9,TRBJ2-7,NA,ASSATYEQY
TRBV5-6,TRBJ2-7,NA,ASSEDTGLHEQY
TRBV9,TRBJ1-2,NA,ASSVVWDGYGYT
TRBV15,TRBJ2-3,TRBD2,ATSRGRLAGSTDTQY
TRBV10-3,TRBJ2-7,NA,AIAEGNEQY
TRBV19,TRBJ2-7,NA,ASSIRLSGHAYEQY
TRBV7-9,TRBJ2-7,NA,ASSLRDASYEQY
TRBV21-1,TRBJ1-4,NA,ASSRRRGCEKLF
TRBV7-9,TRBJ2-2,NA,ASRGGANTGELF
TRBV14,TRBJ1-6,TRBD1,ASSQDWGRGVNSPLH
TRBV29-1,TRBJ1-1,NA,SVVGQFSGTEAF
TRBV29-1,TRBJ2-7,NA,SVGNSYEQY
TRBV5-6,TRBJ1-2,NA,ASSFDSGYT
TRBV25-1,TRBJ1-5,NA,ASSVGNQPQH
TRBV29-1,TRBJ1-2,NA,SVEDQQGLYGYT
TRBV7-8,TRBJ2-3,TRBD2,ASSLGSRGGQGTQY
TRBV10-3,TRBJ2-2,TRBD1,AIRDRDGGELF
TRBV18,TRBJ2-7,TRBD2,ASSPPRGDSSYEQY
TRBV5-8,TRBJ1-4,NA,ASSWVRGDEKLF
TRBV28,TRBJ2-5,NA,ASGGAGGRETQY
TRBV4-3,TRBJ1-4,NA,ASSKTEGMNEKLF
TRBV14,TRBJ1-2,NA,ASSQSHYYGYT
TRBV30,TRBJ1-6,NA,AWRGPQVSPLH
TRBV5-1,TRBJ1-3,NA,ASSLGAGRNTIY
TRBV7-8,TRBJ1-5,NA,ASSLSAGDHQPQH
TRBV6-5,TRBJ2-5,NA,ATGTLRGTQY
TRBV9,TRBJ1-2,NA,ASSPFRSDGYT
TRBV5-4,TRBJ2-3,TRBD2,ASSFLAGTHTDTQY